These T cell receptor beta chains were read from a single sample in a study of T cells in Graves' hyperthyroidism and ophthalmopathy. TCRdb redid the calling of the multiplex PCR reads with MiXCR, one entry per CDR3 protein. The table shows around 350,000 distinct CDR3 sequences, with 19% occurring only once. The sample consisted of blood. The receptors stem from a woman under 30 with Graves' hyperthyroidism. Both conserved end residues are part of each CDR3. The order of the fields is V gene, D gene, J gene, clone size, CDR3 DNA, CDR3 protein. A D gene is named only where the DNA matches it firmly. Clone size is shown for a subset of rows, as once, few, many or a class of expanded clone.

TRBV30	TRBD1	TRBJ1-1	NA	TGTGCCTGGAGGGGGACAGGGCGCGGAGGAGCTTTCTTT	CAWRGTGRGGAFF
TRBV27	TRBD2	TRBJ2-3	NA	TGTGCCAGCAGTTTATATAGCGGGGGGGTGAGAGCGGATACGCAGTATTTT	CASSLYSGGVRADTQYF
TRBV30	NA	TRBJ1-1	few	TGTGCCTGGACCCCTAGGGGGGTCACTGAAGCTTTCTTT	CAWTPRGVTEAFF
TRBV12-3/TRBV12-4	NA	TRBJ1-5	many	TGTGCCAGCACCCCCGGGGTAAGTGGCAATCAGCCCCAGCATTTT	CASTPGVSGNQPQHF
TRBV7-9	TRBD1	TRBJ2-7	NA	TGTGCCAGCAGCGCCCAGACAGGGCTGGACGAGCAGTACTTC	CASSAQTGLDEQYF
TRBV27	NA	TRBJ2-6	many	TGTGCCAGCAGTAACCGAAAACAGGGTTCTGGGGCCAACGTCCTGACTTTC	CASSNRKQGSGANVLTF
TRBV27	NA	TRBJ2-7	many	TGTGCCAGCAGTAGAGCAGGGGAATCTAGCGAGCAGTACTTC	CASSRAGESSEQYF
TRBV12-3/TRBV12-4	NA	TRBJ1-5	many	TGTGCCAGCAGTCCCGGGGGTGAACAGCCCCAGCATTTT	CASSPGGEQPQHF
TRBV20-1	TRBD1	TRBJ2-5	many	TGCAGTGCTAGACCCGACAGGGAAGAGACCCAGTACTTC	CSARPDREETQYF
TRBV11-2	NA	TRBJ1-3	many	TGTGCCAGCAGATCCAACCGGGACATTGGAAACACCATATATTTT	CASRSNRDIGNTIYF
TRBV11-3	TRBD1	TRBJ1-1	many	TGTGCCAGCAGCTCAGGGGGTGAAGCTTTCTTT	CASSSGGEAFF
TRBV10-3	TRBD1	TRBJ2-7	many	TGTGCCATCAGTGAGTCGATTAGGGGGCTGTACGAGCAGTACTTC	CAISESIRGLYEQYF
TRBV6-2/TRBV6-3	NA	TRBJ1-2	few	TGTGCCAGCACTTGGACGACCGGGAACTATGGCTACACCTTC	CASTWTTGNYGYTF
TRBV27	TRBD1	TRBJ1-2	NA	TGTGCCAGCAGGACTATGGGACAGGGCTATGGCTACACCTTC	CASRTMGQGYGYTF
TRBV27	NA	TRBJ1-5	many	TGTGCCAGCAGTTTGTCCACAGGGACCAATCAGCCCCAGCATTTT	CASSLSTGTNQPQHF
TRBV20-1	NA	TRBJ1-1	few	TGCAGTGCTAGAGATAAGGGGATGAACACTGAAGCTTTCTTT	CSARDKGMNTEAFF
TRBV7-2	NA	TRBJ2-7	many	TGTGCCAGCAGCTTAAGCACGAACCCGACCTACGAGCAGTACTTC	CASSLSTNPTYEQYF
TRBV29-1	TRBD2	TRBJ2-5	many	TGCAGCGTTCAGAGACTAGCGGGGTTAGAGACCCAGTACTTC	CSVQRLAGLETQYF
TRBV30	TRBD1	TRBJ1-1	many	TGTGCCTGGGACAGGGGGTCTACTGAAGCTTTCTTT	CAWDRGSTEAFF
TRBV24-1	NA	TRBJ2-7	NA	TGTGCCACCAGTGATGGCGGACTGAACTCCTACGAGCAGTACTTC	CATSDGGLNSYEQYF
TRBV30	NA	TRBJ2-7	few	TGTGCCTGGACCTCGGGATACGAGCAGTACTTC	CAWTSGYEQYF
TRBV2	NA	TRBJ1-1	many	TGTGCCAGCAAAGAAGGACAGCTAAACACTGAAGCTTCCTTT	CASKEGQLNTEASF
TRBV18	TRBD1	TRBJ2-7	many	TGTGCCAGCTCACCCCGGACAGGGAACGAGCAGTACTTC	CASSPRTGNEQYF
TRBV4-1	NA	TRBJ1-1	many	TGCGCCAGCAGCCAATACACTGAAGCTTTCTTT	CASSQYTEAFF